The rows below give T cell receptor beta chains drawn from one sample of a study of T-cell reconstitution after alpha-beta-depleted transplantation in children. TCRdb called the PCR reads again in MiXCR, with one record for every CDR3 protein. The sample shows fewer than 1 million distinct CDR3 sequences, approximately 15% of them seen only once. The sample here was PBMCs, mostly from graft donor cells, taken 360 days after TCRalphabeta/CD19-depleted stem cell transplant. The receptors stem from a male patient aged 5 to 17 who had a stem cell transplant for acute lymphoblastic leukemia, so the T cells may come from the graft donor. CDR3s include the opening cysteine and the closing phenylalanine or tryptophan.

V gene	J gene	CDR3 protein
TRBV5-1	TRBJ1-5	CASSTGQGGSNQPQHF
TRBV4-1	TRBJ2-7	CASSPLVDYEQYF
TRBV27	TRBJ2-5	CASSLSPQGPREETQYF
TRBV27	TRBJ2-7	CASSLLASGDEQYF
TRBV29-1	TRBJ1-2	CSVVGVGGYTF
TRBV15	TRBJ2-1	CATSRGRTSGSYNEQFF
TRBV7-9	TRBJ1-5	CASSPKGDRNQPQHF
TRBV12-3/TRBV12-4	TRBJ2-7	CASSPGGILYEQYF
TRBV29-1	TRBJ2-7	CSVESGLRLERYF
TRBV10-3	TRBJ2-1	CAITEDLGLAGREQFF
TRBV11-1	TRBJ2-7	CASSHNRVSYEQYF
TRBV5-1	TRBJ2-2	CASSAITSPSTGELFF
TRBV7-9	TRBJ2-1	CASSFLRDSPYNEQFF
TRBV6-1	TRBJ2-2	CASRPDKNTGELFF
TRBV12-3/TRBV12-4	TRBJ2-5	CASSLRQKETQYF
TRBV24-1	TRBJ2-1	CATGDGDEQFF
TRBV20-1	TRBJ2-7	CSARLAGRYEQYF
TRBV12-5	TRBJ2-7	CACTSTSGSLYEQYF
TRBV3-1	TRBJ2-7	CASSQVSATYEQYF
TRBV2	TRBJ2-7	CASSDSLAGYEQYF
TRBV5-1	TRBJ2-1	CASSSLADSYNEQFF
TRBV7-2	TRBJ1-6	CASSLAPGNNSPLHF
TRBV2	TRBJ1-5	CASSNGGSNQPQHF
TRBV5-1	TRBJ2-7	CASSLTAGLDEQYF
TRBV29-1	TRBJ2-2	CSVRGVAGELFF